These 22 T cell receptor beta chains were sequenced from one sample in a study of tumor-infiltrating lymphocytes in primary liver carcinoma. Total RNA amounting to approximately 460 ng was the source from which TCR beta cDNA was made with a constant-region primer. Employing slightly modified ARM-PCR, three nested multiplex PCR rounds were run, and these gave rise to the TCR beta libraries. A C-beta reverse primer and TRBV1-TRBV30 forward primers served in each of the first two PCR rounds, at about 9 cycles apiece. TCRdb passed the multiplex PCR reads through MiXCR, listing each CDR3 protein once. The sample contains 95,000 to 100,000 distinct CDR3 sequences, about two thirds of which appear only once. Starting material for RNA and DNA co-extraction consisted of about 20-30 mg of unsorted bulk tissue. Sequenced sample: liver tumor tissue from sampling region 2. As to subset: tumor region T2, inferior pole. These receptors came from a woman aged 60-75 years with primary liver carcinoma and hepatitis B virus infection.

This clonotype was detected only a few times. Mismatch with germline at one junction end may stem from a read error. The chain has TRBV11-2 and TRBJ2-1, with TRBD1 matching 7 bases. CDR1 is SGHAT, CDR2 FQNNGV, per germline. The CDR3 spans 12 residues. In DNA, the CDR3 is TGTGCCAGCAGCATAGTGCTCACAGGGGAAACCTTC. As protein: CASSIVLTGETF. The full variable domain, completed using reference TRBV11-2 and TRBJ2-1, is EAGVAQSPRYKIIEKRQSVAFWCNPISGHATLYWYQQILGQGPKLLIQFQNNGVVDDSQLPKDRFSAERLKGVDSTLKIQPAKLEDSAVYLCASSIVLTGETFGPGTRLTVL.

To note about this clonotype: At one of its ends the junction is not consistent with the germline gene, which may arise from a read error. The CDR3 DNA is TGTGCCAGTAGCTTCGGGACAGTGAACAGTGAGGCTTTCTTT. It codes for CASSFGTVNSEAFF. This chain connects TRBV11-3 to TRBJ1-1, with 7 bases fitting TRBD1. The CDR3 has 14 residues. Germline V gene data show CDR1 as SGHNT and CDR2 as YENEEA.

A remark on this clonotype: Germline and junction disagree at one end, which may indicate a read error. The rearrangement uses TRBV11-2 and TRBJ2-3; D not resolved. The germline V gene encodes CDR1 SGHAT and CDR2 FQNNGV. This CDR3 is built from 15 residues. CDR3 bases: TGTGCCAGCAGCTTGAACATGTCCAGCACAGACACGCAGTATTTT. This translates into CASSLNMSSTDTQYF.

This sequence joins TRBV6-5 and TRBJ2-1; D is unclear. The germline V gene encodes CDR1 MNHEY and CDR2 SVGAGI. The CDR3 contains 13 residues. V was pared by 7 bases and J by 6 bases, with 13 bases between. CDR3 sequence (DNA): TGTGCCAGCACCCCATTGTACGTCAATGAGCAGTTCTTC. This codes for CASTPLYVNEQFF.

With regard to this clonotype: Germline and junction disagree at one end, which may indicate a read error. V and J are TRBV11-1 and TRBJ2-3, with D possibly matching TRBD2 (5 bases). The CDR3 is 14 residues long. The V gene's germline CDR1 is SGHAT and CDR2 FQDESV (reference sequence). The CDR3 region is CDSSLRQREGEYHF. The CDR3 DNA reads TGTGACAGCAGCTTAAGGCAACGTGAGGGAGAGTATCACTTT.

On this clonotype itself: In this CDR3 the conserved last residue, phenylalanine or tryptophan, is missing, so a read error is likely. The chain recombines TRBV4-1 with TRBJ2-7; D may be TRBD1 or TRBD2 (5 bases each). The V gene's germline CDR1 is MGHRA and CDR2 YSYEKL. CDR3 size: 13 residues. V was pared by 2 bases and J by 7 bases, with 12 bases between. The CDR3 is CASSQQGEYEQYI. CDR3 nucleotides: TGCGCCAGCAGCCAACAGGGAGAATATGAGCAGTACATC.

This clonotype was seen just once. The junction departs from germline at one end; a sequencing error may be responsible. The rearrangement joins TRBV11-3 to TRBJ2-7; D is perhaps TRBD1 or TRBD2 (5 bases each). In germline, CDR1 is SGHNT, CDR2 YENEEA. The CDR3 runs 15 residues. The CDR3 here is CAGSLEPGGAWEQYF. In DNA form, the CDR3 reads TGTGCCGGCAGCTTAGAACCGGGTGGGGCCTGGGAGCAGTACTTT. The full variable domain, completed using reference TRBV11-3 and TRBJ2-7, is EAGVVQSPRYKIIEKKQPVAFWCNPISGHNTLYWYLQNLGQGPELLIRYENEEAVDDSQLPKDRFSAERLKGVDSTLKIQPAELGDSAVYLCAGSLEPGGAWEQYFGPGTRLTVT.

At least ten counts were recorded for this clonotype. J is TRBJ2-2 and V is TRBV28, with 11 bases fitting TRBD2. V lost 6 bases, J lost 1 base, and 7 bases stayed unmatched. This CDR3 region has 17 residues. Germline V gene data show CDR1 as MDHEN and CDR2 as SYDVKM. Here the CDR3 DNA reads TGTGCCAGCAGCAGTACGGGGACTAGCGGGAACACCGGGGAGCTGTTTTTT. Translating it yields CASSSTGTSGNTGELFF.

The rearrangement joins TRBV20-1 to TRBJ2-7; D not resolved. There are 13 residues in the CDR3. Germline-derived CDR1 and CDR2 are DFQATT and SNEGSKA (reference sequence). V lost 4 bases to trimming and J lost 0 bases, with 10 bases between them. The CDR3 region is CSATRPDSYEQYF. CDR3 nucleotide sequence: TGCAGTGCTACCAGGCCCGACTCCTACGAGCAGTACTTC.

This clonotype was seen once. A read error may account for a junction end that differs from germline. This chain joins TRBV11-2 and TRBJ2-1; D perhaps matches TRBD2 (6 bases). The V gene's germline CDR1 is SGHAT and CDR2 FQNNGV. The CDR3 sequence is 13 residues long. CDR3 DNA: TGTGTCAGCAGCTTCACTAGGGGCGGGGAACAGTTCTTC. It yields the protein CVSSFTRGGEQFF.

Of note for this clonotype: The junction differs from germline at one of its ends, possibly a read error. This sequence joins TRBV11-2 and TRBJ1-2; D gene ambiguous. Germline V gives CDR1 SGHAT, CDR2 FQNNGV. The CDR3 covers 17 residues. The CDR3 loop reads CASNLDPIRTLRYRYTF. The CDR3 coding sequence is TGTGCCAGCAACTTAGATCCGATCAGGACGCTGCGCTATCGCTACACCTTC.

This clonotype occurred many times. The chain has TRBV4-1 and TRBJ1-5; weak D call: TRBD1 (6 bases). Trimming stripped 0 bases from V and 6 bases from J, with 18 bases between. This CDR3 region has 17 residues. From germline, CDR1 is MGHRA and CDR2 YSYEKL. The CDR3 spells CASSQEGGHRVRQPQHF. In DNA, the CDR3 is TGCGCCAGCAGCCAAGAAGGGGGACATCGGGTCCGTCAGCCCCAGCATTTT.

A word on this clonotype: At one boundary the junction diverges from the germline segment, which might be a read error. V and J are TRBV11-2 and TRBJ2-1, with D uncertain. Germline V lookup: CDR1 SGHAT, CDR2 FQNNGV. The CDR3 runs to 17 residues. CDR3: CASSFTPLRSSHNERFF. In DNA, the CDR3 is TGTGCCAGCAGCTTTACCCCACTAAGGAGCTCCCACAATGAGCGGTTCTTC.

The V and J genes are TRBV30 and TRBJ2-1; 7 nucleotides agree with TRBD2. Germline CDR1 is GTSNPN and CDR2 is SVGIG (reference sequence). CDR3 size: 15 residues. With V trimmed by 5 bases and J by 2 bases, 9 bases remained unmatched. The CDR3 DNA is TGTGCCTGGGGGACTAACGGAAACCCCTACAATGAGCAGTTCTTC. Encoded protein: CAWGTNGNPYNEQFF.

By share, this clonotype counts as medium-sized. The chain uses TRBV29-1 and TRBJ2-3; D is perhaps TRBD1 or TRBD2 (5 bases each). This CDR3 comprises 15 residues. V gave up 1 base and J gave up 5 bases, with 16 bases separating them. Germline V gene data show CDR1 as SQVTM and CDR2 as ANQGSEA. The DNA of the CDR3 is TGCAGCGTTGAAGCTAGGGACCGGGGTAAAGATACGCAGTATTTT. This translates into CSVEARDRGKDTQYF.

With regard to this clonotype: Its ends do not fully match the called genes, so a read error is possible. The chain joins TRBV11-2 to TRBJ1-1; D is undetermined. CDR3 length: 12 amino acids. CDR1 is SGHAT and CDR2 is FQNNGV in the germline V gene. DNA of the CDR3: TGTGCCAGCGGGGATCTGAACGCTGAAGCTTTCTTC. This gives the protein CASGDLNAEAFF. The whole variable domain, filled in from reference TRBV11-2 and TRBJ1-1, reads EAGVAQSPRYKIIEKRQSVAFWCNPISGHATLYWYQQILGQGPKLLIQFQNNGVVDDSQLPKDRFSAERLKGVDSTLKIQPAKLEDSAVYLCASGDLNAEAFFGQGTRLTVV.

This clonotype has just a few counts. Lacking the conserved final phenylalanine or tryptophan, this CDR3 likely reflects a read error. This chain joins TRBV11-3 and TRBJ2-2, with 7 nucleotides matching TRBD2. Germline V gene sequence: CDR1 SGHNT, CDR2 YENEEA. The CDR3 consists of 15 residues. V trimming: 4 bases; J trimming: 5 bases; junction bases outside the gene matches: 7. CDR3 amino acids: CASSSLELATGELFY. The CDR3 DNA reads as TGTGCCAGCAGCTCTCTGGAACTAGCGACCGGGGAGCTGTTTTAT.

This clonotype occurred many times. The rearrangement joins TRBV5-1 to TRBJ2-1; D is unclear. The germline gives CDR1 SGHRS, CDR2 YFSETQ. V was clipped by 0 bases and J by 10 bases, with 5 bases between them. This CDR3 spans 11 amino acids. The CDR3 DNA reads TGCGCCAGCAGCTTGGGTGTCGAGCAGTTCTTC. As protein: CASSLGVEQFF.

This clonotype has more than one count but fewer than ten. At one of its ends the junction is not consistent with the germline gene, which may arise from a read error. The chain joins TRBV11-2 to TRBJ2-5; D gene uncertain. The CDR3 runs to 14 residues. Per the germline V gene, CDR1 is SGHAT and CDR2 is FQNNGV. The CDR3 loop is CASGLVRLSETQYF. The CDR3 coding sequence is TGTGCCAGCGGCTTAGTTCGCCTGTCAGAGACCCAGTACTTC.

The rearrangement uses TRBV12-5 and TRBJ2-3; 8 positions match TRBD2. CDR3 length equals 14 residues. Trimming cost V 5 bases and J 14 bases; bases outside gene matches: 15. Per the germline V gene, CDR1 is LGHNT and CDR2 is FRNRAP. CDR3 coding DNA: TGTGCTAGTGGTGTGTTAGAAGCGGGAGACTCCTGGTATTTT. Its translation is CASGVLEAGDSWYF.

This CDR3 is CASSPRTAGGQFF. In nucleotides, the CDR3 is TGTGCCAGCAGCCCAAGGACAGCCGGTGGGCAGTTCTTC. This sequence joins TRBV11-1 and TRBJ2-1, with a possible D match to TRBD1 (6 bases). The CDR3 contains 13 residues. Trimming cost V 5 bases and J 12 bases, with 17 bases left between them. The germline gives CDR1 SGHAT, CDR2 FQDESV (reference sequence). Using reference TRBV11-1 and TRBJ2-1 for the parts outside the CDR3, the full variable domain is EAEVAQSPRYKITEKSQAVAFWCDPISGHATLYWYRQILGQGPELLVQFQDESVVDDSQLPKDRFSAERLKGVDSTLKIQPAELGDSAMYLCASSPRTAGGQFFGPGTRLTVL.

Concerning this clonotype itself: The junction departs from the called germline gene at one end, perhaps through a read error. The rearrangement links TRBV11-1 to TRBJ2-1; D is unclear. Germline V gene data show CDR1 as SGHAT and CDR2 as FQDESV (reference sequence). The CDR3 consists of 13 residues. The CDR3 DNA follows: TGTGCCTGCAGCTTCGAGACCGATAATGAGCAGTTCTTC. It codes for CACSFETDNEQFF.